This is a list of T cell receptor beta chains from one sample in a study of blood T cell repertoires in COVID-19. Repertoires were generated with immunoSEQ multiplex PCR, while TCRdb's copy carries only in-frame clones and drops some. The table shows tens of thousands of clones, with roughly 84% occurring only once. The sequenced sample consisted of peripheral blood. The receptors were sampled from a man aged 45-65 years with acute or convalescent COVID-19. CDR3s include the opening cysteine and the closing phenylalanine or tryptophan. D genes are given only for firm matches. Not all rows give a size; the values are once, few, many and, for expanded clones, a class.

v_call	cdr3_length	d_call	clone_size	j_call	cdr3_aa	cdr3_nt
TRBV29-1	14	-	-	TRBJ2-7	CSVDSGTSSYEQYF	TGCAGCGTTGATTCCGGGACAAGTTCCTACGAGCAGTACTTC
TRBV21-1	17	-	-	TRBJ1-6	CASSTDKTGDGNSPLHF	TGTGCCAGCAGCACAGACAAGACAGGGGATGGCAATTCACCCCTCCACTTT
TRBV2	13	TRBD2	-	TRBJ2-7	CALPGREGSEQYF	TGTGCCCTACCGGGGCGGGAGGGAAGCGAGCAGTACTTC
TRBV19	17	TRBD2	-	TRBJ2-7	CASSIGRSGESSYEQYF	TGTGCCAGTAGTATCGGGCGGAGCGGGGAAAGCTCCTACGAGCAGTACTTC
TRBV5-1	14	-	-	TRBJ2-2	CASSLESGTGELFF	TGCGCCAGCAGCTTGGAGTCGGGCACCGGGGAGCTGTTTTTT
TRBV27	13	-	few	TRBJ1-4	CASSLLYNEKLFF	TGTGCCAGCAGTTTACTGTATAATGAAAAACTGTTTTTT
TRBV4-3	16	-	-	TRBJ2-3	CASSQDTGLSTDTQYF	TGCGCCAGCAGCCAAGATACGGGTCTTAGCACAGATACGCAGTATTTT
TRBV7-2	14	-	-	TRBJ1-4	CASSLASSDEKLFF	TGTGCCAGCAGCTTAGCGTCCTCTGATGAAAAACTGTTTTTT
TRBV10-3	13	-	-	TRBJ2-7	CAISEGVLYEQYF	TGTGCCATCAGTGAAGGGGTGCTCTACGAGCAGTACTTC
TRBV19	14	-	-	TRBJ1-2	CASRAQGGGYGYTF	TGTGCCAGTAGGGCACAGGGAGGGGGCTATGGCTACACCTTC
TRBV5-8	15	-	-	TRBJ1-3	CASSRTGSSGNTIYF	TGTGCCAGCAGCCGTACAGGGAGCTCTGGAAACACCATATATTTT
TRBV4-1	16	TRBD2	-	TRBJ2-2	CASRAGGIANTGELFF	TGCGCCAGCAGGGCGGGGGGGATCGCGAACACCGGGGAGCTGTTTTTT
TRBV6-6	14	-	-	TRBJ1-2	CASNPGKGAYGYTF	TGTGCCAGCAATCCGGGGAAGGGAGCCTATGGCTACACCTTC
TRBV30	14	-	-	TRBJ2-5	CAWSPPGDQETQYF	TGTGCCTGGAGTCCCCCAGGGGACCAAGAGACCCAGTACTTC
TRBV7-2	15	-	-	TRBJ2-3	CASSLAPRGTDTQYF	TGTGCCAGCAGCTTAGCCCCTCGGGGCACAGATACGCAGTATTTT
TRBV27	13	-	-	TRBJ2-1	CASSPSVPNEQFF	TGTGCCAGCAGTCCCTCTGTCCCCAATGAGCAGTTCTTC
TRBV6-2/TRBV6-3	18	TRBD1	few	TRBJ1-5	CASSSPLRQGGSNQPQHF	TGTGCCAGCAGTTCCCCACTTCGACAGGGGGGGAGCAATCAGCCCCAGCATTTT
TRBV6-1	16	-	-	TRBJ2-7	CASSEALVEVRNEQYF	TGTGCCAGCAGTGAAGCGCTTGTAGAAGTGCGGAACGAGCAGTACTTC
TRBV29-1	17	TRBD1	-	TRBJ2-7	CSVLLLDRPADSYEQYF	TGCAGCGTTTTGTTGTTGGACAGGCCAGCAGATTCCTACGAGCAGTACTTC
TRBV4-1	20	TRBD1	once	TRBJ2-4	CASSQEGTADSRIAKNIQYF	TGCGCCAGCAGCCAAGAAGGGACAGCCGACTCAAGGATAGCCAAAAACATTCAGTACTTC
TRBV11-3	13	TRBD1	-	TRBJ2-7	CASSRTGADSVHF	TGTGCCAGCAGCCGAACAGGGGCGGACTCGGTCCACTTC
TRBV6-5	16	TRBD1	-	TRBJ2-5	CASSSPSTGYQETQYF	TGTGCCAGCAGTTCCCCTTCGACAGGGTACCAAGAGACCCAGTACTTC
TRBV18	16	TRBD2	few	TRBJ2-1	CASSPAGGGLAGEQFF	TGTGCCAGCTCCCCCGCGGGGGGGGGACTAGCGGGTGAGCAGTTCTTC